This TCR beta chain stems from a study of blood T cell repertoires in COVID-19 (TCRdb year 2020). Regarding the research as a whole: Samples from collaborators originated in the United States, Italy and Spain and spanned both the acute and convalescent phases of COVID-19. The prospective study material was composed of cDNA or gDNA derived from T cells, B-cell-depleted T cells, or PBMCs. The dataset comprised deeply sampled blood TCRbeta repertoires from subjects exposed to, actively infected with, or recovered from COVID-19. The repertoires were released in a freely available public database intended as a resource for research on the immune response to SARS-CoV-2. The samples were drawn from the first 160 participants of the ongoing ImmuneRACE study and from over 950 subjects provided by 6 global collaborators. Nearly every sample came with metadata listing a de-identified subject ID, COVID-19 status, age in years and sex. HLA class I and class II types, where available, came from metadata supplied by the sample provider rather than from assay-based typing. Summary of the overall study and its limitations: The quantity of clinical and demographic metadata differed by source and by participant and was supplied without curation.

Each collaborating institution followed its own protocols to collect whole blood in K2EDTA tubes. Collaborator samples were shipped for TCRbeta analysis as frozen whole blood, isolated PBMCs, or DNA extracted from either sample type. TCRbeta CDR3 regions were amplified from genomic DNA using the immunoSEQ Assay, a bias-controlled multiplex PCR. The published analysis was carried out like this. The number of nucleated cells in each sample was estimated by amplification of reference gene primers within the assay. Sequence reads were collapsed and filtered to measure the absolute abundance of every unique TCRbeta CDR3 rearrangement. For each sample, productive Simpson clonality was calculated as the square root of Simpson's diversity index over productive rearrangements. In its TCRdb copy, this immuneACCESS table keeps in-frame sequences only and misses some clones. Where compared with another copy, unresolved V genes explain less than half of these, and the others have no known cause. V, J and clone size are those of that table, while D and trimming were read from the DNA. In this sample the table shows about 150,000 clones, about 85% of which occur a single time. The top ten constitute roughly 3% of the sample.

With respect to this clone: Its target antigen remains unknown. The record has no base qualities; no much larger clone is one base away.

From cysteine to phenylalanine, the CDR3 is 16 amino acids long. The read is trimmed to its CDR3 DNA, 48 bases read in frame from base 1. According to the germline V gene (reference sequence), CDR1 reads LGHDT and CDR2 reads YNNKEL. Trimming leaves V shorter by 3 bases and J shorter by 3 bases, with the junction holding 5 bases beyond the gene matches. Recombination connected TRBV3-1 (or the pseudogene TRBV3-2) to TRBJ1-4, and TRBD1 matches 9 of the central bases. Sequencing used peripheral blood. The source of this sequence is a woman aged 40-49 years with active or convalescent COVID-19. The CDR3 corresponds to CASSQPGQGPNEKLFF. The nucleotide sequence is TGTGCCAGCAGCCAGCCGGGACAGGGCCCTAATGAAAAACTGTTTTTT.